Reported below is one TCR beta chain. Trimming at V came to 4 bases and at J to 3 bases, leaving 6 bases not matched to a gene. The length of the CDR3 is 14 residues. Looked up from germline, CDR1 is SGHVS and CDR2 is FNYEAQ. In the original workflow: Amplification of reference gene primers was used by the study to estimate nucleated cell counts. TCRdb's copy holds only in-frame clones and misses some; the assay was immunoSEQ multiplex PCR. V, J and clone size are those of that table, while D and trimming were read from the DNA. The sample has approximately 35,000 clones, 70% to 85% seen once. This record belongs to a study of blood T cell repertoires in COVID-19. The wider study: Researchers got acute and convalescent COVID-19 samples from the United States, Italy and Spain.

The TCR comes from a human donor in a cohort sampled during active COVID-19. The chain uses TRBV7-6 and TRBJ2-7; 7 bases map to TRBD1. Sequenced material: peripheral blood. The CDR3 is CASSSTGPGYEQYF. As DNA, the CDR3 is TGTGCCAGCAGCTCGACAGGGCCCGGCTACGAGCAGTACTTC. The whole variable domain, remainder taken from reference TRBV7-6 and TRBJ2-7, is GAGVSQSPRYKVTKRGQDVALRCDPISGHVSLYWYRQALGQGPEFLTYFNYEAQQDKSGLPNDRFSAERPEGSISTLTIQRTEQRDSAMYRCASSSTGPGYEQYFGPGTRLTVT.